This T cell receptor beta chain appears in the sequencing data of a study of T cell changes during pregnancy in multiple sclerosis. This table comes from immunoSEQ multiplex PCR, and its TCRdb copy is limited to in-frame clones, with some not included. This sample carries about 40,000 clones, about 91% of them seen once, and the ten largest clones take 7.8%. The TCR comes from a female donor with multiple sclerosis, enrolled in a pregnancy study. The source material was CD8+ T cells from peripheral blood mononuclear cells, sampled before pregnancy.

CDR3 sequence reads: CASSQGLSNQPQHF. In nucleotides, the CDR3 is TGTGCCAGCAGCCAGGGCCTTAGCAATCAGCCCCAGCATTTT. J is TRBJ1-5 and V is TRBV11-2; possible D gene TRBD1, 5 bases. Trimming removed 5 bases from V and 0 bases from J, with 8 bases in between. CDR3 length: 14 residues. CDR1 is SGHAT and CDR2 is FQNNGV in the germline V gene. The variable domain in full, completed from reference TRBV11-2 and TRBJ1-5, reads EAGVAQSPRYKIIEKRQSVAFWCNPISGHATLYWYQQILGQGPKLLIQFQNNGVVDDSQLPKDRFSAERLKGVDSTLKIQPAKLEDSAVYLCASSQGLSNQPQHFGDGTRLSIL.